This TCR beta chain came from a study of blood T cell repertoires in COVID-19. In the original workflow: Nucleated cell counts were estimated from reference gene primer amplification. Produced via immunoSEQ multiplex PCR; TCRdb's table is partial and in-frame only. The DNA gave D and trimming, while V, J and clone size come from that table. Seen here are 200,000 to 250,000 clones, less than 90% observed once, and the top ten hold approximately 5%. CDR1 and CDR2 from the germline V gene are SEHNR and FQNEAQ (reference sequence). V lost 5 bases, J lost 8 bases, and 10 bases lay in between. CDR3 length: 12 amino acids.

The chain has TRBV7-9 and TRBJ1-3; tentatively, D is TRBD1 (6 bases). The sample taken for sequencing was peripheral blood. This clonotype was sampled from a woman aged 55-70 years who had recovered from COVID-19. The CDR3 DNA sequence: TGTGCCAGCAGCACCTCAGGGGACACCATATATTTT. It codes for CASSTSGDTIYF. The full variable domain, completed using reference TRBV7-9 and TRBJ1-3, is DTGVSQNPRHKITKRGQNVTFRCDPISEHNRLYWYRQTLGQGPEFLTYFQNEAQLEKSRLLSDRFSAERPKGSFSTLEIQRTEQGDSAMYLCASSTSGDTIYFGEGSWLTVV.